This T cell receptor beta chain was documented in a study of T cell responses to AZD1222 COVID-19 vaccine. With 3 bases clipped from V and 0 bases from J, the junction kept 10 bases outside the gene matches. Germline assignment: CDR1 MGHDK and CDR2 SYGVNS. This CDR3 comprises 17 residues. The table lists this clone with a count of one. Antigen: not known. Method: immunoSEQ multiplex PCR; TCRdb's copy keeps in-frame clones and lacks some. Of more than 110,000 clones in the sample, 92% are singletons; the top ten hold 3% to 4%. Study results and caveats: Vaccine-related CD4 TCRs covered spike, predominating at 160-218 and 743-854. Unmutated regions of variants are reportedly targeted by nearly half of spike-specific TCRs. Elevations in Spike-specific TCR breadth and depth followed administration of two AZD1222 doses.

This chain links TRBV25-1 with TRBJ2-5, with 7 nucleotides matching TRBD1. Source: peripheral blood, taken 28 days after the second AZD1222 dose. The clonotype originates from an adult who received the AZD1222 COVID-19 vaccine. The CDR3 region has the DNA TGTGCCAGCAGTGACCTTGACAGGGCTCCGTACCAAGAGACCCAGTACTTC. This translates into CASSDLDRAPYQETQYF.